Listed below are T cell receptor beta chains from one sample, sequenced in a study of human thymus T cells. The protocol was immunoSEQ multiplex PCR, while the TCRdb copy is restricted to in-frame clones and leaves out a portion. In the table there are 55,000 to 85,000 clones, 85% to 95% of which are singletons. The specimen sequenced was thymus tissue. All receptors derive from a girl under three years old with a congenital heart defect but otherwise immunologically healthy. CDR3s include the opening cysteine and the closing phenylalanine or tryptophan. A D gene is named only where the DNA matches it firmly. The size entry is marked missing in some rows and otherwise reads once, few, many or a size class.

J gene,D gene,clone size,V gene,CDR3 protein,CDR3 DNA
TRBJ2-2,TRBD2,NA,TRBV27,CASSRGLAGVGELFF,TGTGCCAGCAGTAGAGGACTAGCGGGAGTCGGGGAGCTGTTTTTT
TRBJ2-7,NA,NA,TRBV28,CASSTGKTNLYEQYF,TGTGCCAGCAGCACTGGGAAGACTAACCTCTACGAGCAGTACTTC
TRBJ2-2,TRBD1,NA,TRBV11-3,CASSQDREDPNTGELFF,TGTGCCAGCAGCCAGGACAGGGAGGACCCGAACACCGGGGAGCTGTTTTTT
TRBJ1-1,TRBD1,NA,TRBV2,CASSGRTGKRMNTEAFF,TGTGCCAGCAGTGGTAGGACAGGGAAGAGAATGAACACTGAAGCTTTCTTT
TRBJ2-7,NA,NA,TRBV10-3,CAISGCIGVDEQYF,TGTGCCATCAGTGGATGTATAGGCGTTGACGAGCAGTACTTC
TRBJ1-5,NA,NA,TRBV19,CASSIWGSNQPQHF,TGTGCCAGTAGTATCTGGGGCAGCAATCAGCCCCAGCATTTT
TRBJ2-7,TRBD1,NA,TRBV28,CASSLSQGEVYEQYF,TGTGCCAGCAGTTTGTCTCAGGGGGAAGTTTACGAGCAGTACTTC
TRBJ2-3,TRBD1,NA,TRBV7-2,CASSLGPAGTGTDTQYF,TGTGCCAGCAGCTTAGGCCCCGCCGGGACAGGGACAGATACGCAGTATTTT
TRBJ2-7,NA,NA,TRBV11-2,CASSLVIVAGNDEQYF,TGTGCCAGCAGCTTAGTCATCGTGGCAGGGAATGACGAGCAGTACTTC
TRBJ2-1,TRBD2,NA,TRBV29-1,CSASPGRVYFSYNEQFF,TGCAGCGCCTCACCCGGGAGGGTATATTTCTCCTACAATGAGCAGTTCTTC
TRBJ1-2,NA,NA,TRBV4-2,CASSHPRDPGRPNYGYTF,TGTGCCAGCAGCCACCCCCGGGACCCGGGGAGACCTAACTATGGCTACACCTTC
TRBJ2-7,NA,NA,TRBV2,CASSGAGYGGAYEQYF,TGTGCCAGCAGTGGGGCAGGGTACGGGGGTGCCTACGAGCAGTACTTC
TRBJ2-7,NA,NA,TRBV5-1,CASSLVRTPCVEQYF,TGCGCCAGCAGCTTGGTGCGGACACCCTGCGTGGAGCAGTACTTC
TRBJ2-1,NA,NA,TRBV7-9,CASSTIAAASMKQFF,TGTGCCAGCAGCACCATAGCGGCTGCTTCAATGAAGCAGTTCTTC
TRBJ2-7,TRBD1,NA,TRBV5-1,CASSPGGTGAYEQYF,TGCGCCAGCAGCCCGGGGGGGACAGGGGCCTACGAGCAGTACTTC
TRBJ2-7,TRBD1,NA,TRBV4-2,CASSPRKGTGKYEQYF,TGTGCCAGCAGCCCCCGAAAGGGGACAGGGAAATACGAGCAGTACTTC
TRBJ2-2,TRBD1,NA,TRBV7-8,CASSPLGQGGTGELFF,TGTGCCAGCAGCCCGCTGGGACAGGGTGGTACCGGGGAGCTGTTTTTT
TRBJ2-5,NA,once,TRBV7-8,CASSSDIGSRETQYF,TGTGCCAGCAGCTCCGATATTGGCTCCCGGGAGACCCAGTACTTC
TRBJ1-3,NA,NA,TRBV28,CASSSRGRITMPGNTIYF,TGTGCCAGCAGTTCTCGGGGCAGAATAACAATGCCTGGAAACACCATATATTTT
TRBJ1-1,NA,NA,TRBV4-1,CASSQDNGRRANTEAFF,TGCGCCAGCAGCCAAGATAACGGTCGAAGAGCGAACACTGAAGCTTTCTTT
TRBJ1-3,NA,NA,TRBV5-6,CASSSPVRDSGNTIYF,TGTGCCAGCAGCTCCCCTGTCAGAGACTCTGGAAACACCATATATTTT
TRBJ2-5,TRBD2,NA,TRBV2,CASSETSGAGTQYF,TGTGCCAGCAGTGAAACTAGCGGGGCCGGGACCCAGTACTTC
TRBJ2-3,NA,NA,TRBV5-4,CASSLVAIPSTDTQYF,TGTGCCAGCAGCTTGGTGGCGATTCCTAGCACAGATACGCAGTATTTT
TRBJ1-1,TRBD1,NA,TRBV10-2,CATRTGLSNTEAFF,TGCGCCACGAGGACAGGCCTTTCGAACACTGAAGCTTTCTTT
TRBJ1-4,NA,NA,TRBV11-2,CASSLPHRPIEKLFF,TGTGCCAGCAGCTTACCTCACAGACCTATCGAAAAACTGTTTTTT